This T cell receptor (beta chain) is drawn from a study of chronic HIV infection and antiretroviral therapy. This clonotype was seen many times. Between the trimmed V and J ends, which lost 5 bases and 0 bases, there was a span of 17 bases. The germline gives CDR1 DFQATT, CDR2 SNEGSKA (reference sequence). The CDR3 is 15 amino acids. Each CDR3 protein gets one entry after TCRdb re-called the 5' RACE reads with MiXCR. The profile shows approximately 40,000 distinct CDR3 sequences, approximately 7.4% of them singletons. This receptor was identified in an adult who had HIV and had not received antiretroviral therapy, or was an uninfected healthy control (not recorded which). Material: peripheral blood. The rearrangement joins TRBV20-1 to TRBJ2-7; possibly TRBD1 for D (6 bases). In DNA, the CDR3 is TGCAGTGCTGCCCCAGTTCAGGGGAGCTCCTACGAGCAGTACTTC. This codes for CSAAPVQGSSYEQYF.